These 27 T cell receptor beta chains were sequenced from one sample in a study of blood T cells in healthy people across ages. Primers used in a second PCR of roughly 7 to 11 cycles were a sample-barcoded 5' primer and a J-beta primer mix. TCRdb re-analysed the 5' RACE reads in MiXCR, keeping a single row per CDR3 protein. Among hundreds of thousands of distinct CDR3 sequences listed, more than 40% were seen once. The sequenced sample was blood. These receptor sequences come from a woman aged 55-70 years in good health.

CDR3 sequence reads: CASSVAVTPLREQFF. The CDR3 DNA reads as TGTGCCAGCAGCGTAGCGGTTACTCCACTTAGGGAGCAGTTCTTC. This chain uses TRBV9 with TRBJ2-1; D is uncertain. CDR1 and CDR2 (germline): SGDLS, YYNGEE. CDR3 length: 15 amino acids. V shed 0 bases and J shed 10 bases, with 17 bases lying between them.

This clonotype came up a few times. This CDR3 reads CASGLGLADYNEQFF. The CDR3 bases are TGTGCCAGCGGCCTAGGACTAGCGGACTACAATGAGCAGTTCTTC. The chain combines TRBV6-5 with TRBJ2-1; TRBD2 agrees at 10 bases. CDR3 length: 15 amino acids. The V gene end was trimmed by 8 bases and the J gene end by 3 bases; junction bases not matched to a gene: 7. Per germline, CDR1 MNHEY and CDR2 SVGAGI.

This chain links TRBV10-3 with TRBJ2-3, with 11 nucleotides matching TRBD2. Germline trimming cut 3 bases from V and 2 bases from J; bases unmatched to any gene: 4. Germline CDR1 ENHRY, CDR2 SYGVKD. The CDR3 runs 16 residues. CDR3: CAISDGTSGNTDTQYF. The CDR3 bases are TGTGCCATCAGTGATGGGACTAGCGGTAACACAGATACGCAGTATTTT.

For the CDR3, the DNA is TGTGCTAGTGGCCAGACAGGACTCTCCTACAATGAGCAGTTCTTC. Translated: CASGQTGLSYNEQFF. The rearrangement uses TRBV12-5 and TRBJ2-1, with a weak D call TRBD1 (6 bases). The CDR3 is made up of 15 amino acids. Germline lookup yields CDR1 LGHNT and CDR2 FRNRAP. The germline V and J ends were trimmed by 6 bases and 0 bases, with 12 bases remaining between them.

This clonotype was seen many times. V usage is TRBV7-9 and J usage is TRBJ2-5, with D unresolved. The better agreement between TRBJ2-7 and the DNA end casts doubt on the J call. The CDR3 spans 11 residues. CDR1 and CDR2 (germline): SEHNR, FQNEAQ (reference sequence). This CDR3 is CASSSVHEQYF. DNA of the CDR3: TGTGCCAGCAGCTCCGTCCACGAGCAGTACTTC.

This chain joins TRBV7-9 and TRBJ2-1, with D maybe TRBD2 (5 bases). This CDR3 has 14 residues. Germline lookup yields CDR1 SEHNR and CDR2 FQNEAQ (reference sequence). With 6 bases removed from V and 8 bases from J, the gap between germline ends came to 17 bases. The CDR3 here is CASSSHGLPYEQFF. The CDR3, as DNA: TGTGCCAGCAGTTCCCATGGACTGCCTTATGAGCAGTTCTTC.

With regard to this clonotype: Lacking the conserved final phenylalanine or tryptophan, this CDR3 likely reflects a read error. The rearrangement joins TRBV12-3 or TRBV12-4 to TRBJ2-5; a possible D gene is TRBD2 (5 bases). This CDR3 has 15 residues. V was trimmed by 4 bases and J by 0 bases, leaving 12 bases between them. Written as DNA, the CDR3 is TGTGCCAGCAGTTACCGTGGCGGGCACCAAGAGACCCAGTACTCC. This translates into CASSYRGGHQETQYS.

This clonotype appeared a single time. The V and J genes are TRBV30 and TRBJ2-7; weak D call: TRBD2 (6 bases). Germline CDR1 reads GTSNPN; CDR2 reads SVGIG (reference sequence). The CDR3 has 14 residues. Trimming took off 3 bases at V and 0 bases at J, with 12 bases between the two ends. CDR3 sequence: CAWSPGRFSYEQYF. The CDR3 nucleotides are TGTGCCTGGAGCCCAGGGAGGTTCTCCTACGAGCAGTACTTC.

This clonotype has just one count. This may arise from a read error, as a much more abundant clone is one base away. The V gene is TRBV18, the J gene TRBJ2-7; the D gene is possibly TRBD1 (6 bases). The CDR3 loop spans 13 amino acids. CDR1 is KGHSH and CDR2 is LQKENI in the germline V gene. CDR3 sequence reads: CAGSPQGAYEQYF. The CDR3 DNA is TGTGCCGGCTCACCACAGGGAGCCTACGAGCAGTACTTC.

The chain couples TRBV5-1 to TRBJ2-1; D may be TRBD1 or TRBD2 (6 bases each). The V gene lost 0 bases and the J gene lost 6 bases, with 13 bases spanning the gap. The CDR3 covers 15 residues. Germline CDR1 is SGHRS and CDR2 is YFSETQ. CDR3 protein: CASSLAAGHSNEQFF. In DNA, the CDR3 is TGCGCCAGCAGCTTGGCCGCGGGACACTCCAATGAGCAGTTCTTC.

V gene TRBV7-2 combines with J gene TRBJ2-5; TRBD2 agrees at 10 bases. The CDR3 runs 14 residues. The V and J ends lost 7 bases and 11 bases, in that order; junction bases with no gene match: 13. Germline loops: CDR1 SGHTA, CDR2 FQGNSA. The CDR3 nucleotides are TGTGCCAGCAAATATCTAGCGGGAGATGTTCGGCAGTACTTC. Amino acids: CASKYLAGDVRQYF.

This clonotype was detected ten times or more. The V and J genes are TRBV4-2 and TRBJ2-2; D is ambiguous. CDR1 and CDR2 (germline): LGHNA, YNFKEQ. The V and J ends lost 4 bases and 4 bases respectively, with 13 bases between them. The CDR3 sequence is 15 residues long. Written as DNA, the CDR3 is TGTGCCAGCAGCCCAAAGCTTCGGGTCACCGGGGAGCTGTTTTTT. Its protein is CASSPKLRVTGELFF.

A few counts support this clonotype. The chain couples TRBV10-3 to TRBJ2-7, with a possible D match to TRBD2 (6 bases). Germline lookup yields CDR1 ENHRY and CDR2 SYGVKD. V dropped 2 bases and J dropped 4 bases, with 6 bases sitting between them. The CDR3 spans 12 residues. In DNA form, the CDR3 reads TGTGCCATCAGTGAGCGGGAGTACGAGCAGTACTTC. This translates into CAISEREYEQYF.

The rearrangement links TRBV29-1 to TRBJ2-1, with 7 nucleotides matching TRBD2. The germline gives CDR1 SQVTM, CDR2 ANQGSEA. The CDR3 is 15 amino acids. With V trimmed by 1 base and J by 0 bases, 3 bases remained unmatched. The CDR3 nucleotides read TGCAGCGTTGAAGCAGGGACTACCTCCTACAATGAGCAGTTCTTC. Residues: CSVEAGTTSYNEQFF.

Ten or more counts support this clonotype. The chain combines TRBV7-8 with TRBJ1-1; the D gene is possibly TRBD1 (5 bases). The CDR3 totals 16 residues. Trimming removed 4 bases at V and 2 bases at J, with 17 bases between. Germline CDR1 SGHVS, CDR2 FQNEAQ. The CDR3 sequence: CASSSSWGPKNTEAFF. The CDR3 DNA reads TGTGCCAGCAGCTCGTCTTGGGGACCGAAAAACACTGAAGCTTTCTTT.

This clonotype appeared a few times. The chain employs TRBV7-2 and TRBJ2-7, with a tentative D call TRBD2 (6 bases). Germline V lookup: CDR1 SGHTA, CDR2 FQGNSA. This CDR3 region has 19 residues. The V gene lost 5 bases and the J gene lost 5 bases, with 31 bases spanning the gap. In nucleotides, the CDR3 is TGTGCCAGCAGCCCCGAAAGGCTAGTTCCATACGCCCGGAGGGACGAGCAGTACTTC. It encodes CASSPERLVPYARRDEQYF. The entire variable domain, with the rest obtained from reference TRBV7-2 and TRBJ2-7, is as follows: GAGVSQSPSNKVTEKGKDVELRCDPISGHTALYWYRQSLGQGLEFLIYFQGNSAPDKSGLPSDRFSAERTGGSVSTLTIQRTQQEDSAVYLCASSPERLVPYARRDEQYFGPGTRLTVT.

This clonotype was seen repeatedly, ten times or more. This chain links TRBV7-2 with TRBJ2-7; D not resolved. The V and J ends lost 5 bases and 6 bases respectively, with 11 bases between them. The germline CDR1 and CDR2 sequences are SGHTA and FQGNSA. CDR3 length equals 12 residues. The DNA for the CDR3 is TGTGCCAGCAGCAGGTGGCCGCGCGAGCAGTACTTC. It specifies CASSRWPREQYF.

V and J are TRBV5-1 and TRBJ2-5; D gene ambiguous. CDR3 size: 15 residues. Germline CDR1 is SGHRS and CDR2 is YFSETQ. Between the trimmed V and J ends, which lost 0 bases and 2 bases, there was a span of 11 bases. The CDR3 nucleotides read TGCGCCAGCAGCTTGGCCGACCCTACACAAGAGACCCAGTACTTC. It encodes CASSLADPTQETQYF.

The chain carries TRBV29-1 and TRBJ2-3, with a weak D call TRBD1 (5 bases). The CDR3 consists of 14 residues. The germline V and J ends were trimmed by 4 bases and 4 bases, with 15 bases remaining between them. The germline gives CDR1 SQVTM, CDR2 ANQGSEA. The CDR3 bases are TGCAGCGTTGGACAGCGACCCCCGCCAGATACGCAGTATTTT. Its protein is CSVGQRPPPDTQYF.

This sequence joins TRBV9 and TRBJ2-3; 7 positions match TRBD1. The germline gives CDR1 SGDLS, CDR2 YYNGEE. Trimming cost V 0 bases and J 2 bases; bases outside gene matches: 3. The CDR3 sequence is 15 residues long. DNA for the CDR3: TGTGCCAGCAGCGTAGGGGGACAGCCCACAGATACGCAGTATTTT. Residues: CASSVGGQPTDTQYF.

This clonotype was detected only a few times. The chain joins TRBV20-1 to TRBJ2-5; TRBD1 aligns across 8 bases. Unmatched junction bases numbered 4, after V lost 2 bases and J lost 2 bases. The CDR3 runs to 14 residues. Per the germline V gene, CDR1 is DFQATT and CDR2 is SNEGSKA (reference sequence). For the CDR3, the DNA is TGCAGTGCTAGAAAAACAGGGGGTCAAGAGACCCAGTACTTC. Translating it yields CSARKTGGQETQYF.

The chain is built from TRBV29-1 and TRBJ2-1, with D perhaps TRBD2 (6 bases). Germline CDR1 is SQVTM and CDR2 is ANQGSEA. The ends were cut back, 8 bases at V and 0 bases at J, with 11 bases in the middle. CDR3 size: 13 residues. In nucleotides, the CDR3 is TGCAGCTCACGGGACTTCTCCTACAATGAGCAGTTCTTC. This codes for CSSRDFSYNEQFF.

This clonotype has more than one count but fewer than ten. The V and J genes are TRBV7-2 and TRBJ2-5; D unresolved. With 5 bases removed from V and 1 base from J, the gap between germline ends came to 8 bases. Germline V gene data show CDR1 as SGHTA and CDR2 as FQGNSA. The CDR3 is 13 amino acids. The CDR3 sequence: CASSRQFQETQYF. The CDR3 nucleotides are TGTGCCAGCAGCCGACAATTCCAAGAGACCCAGTACTTC.

The chain uses TRBV7-3 and TRBJ2-7, with 13 bases that match TRBD2. This CDR3 has 17 residues. Trimming cost V 5 bases and J 0 bases; bases outside gene matches: 7. Germline values: CDR1 SGHTA, CDR2 FQGTGA. The CDR3 reads CASSAYGLAGASYEQYF. The CDR3 coding sequence is TGTGCCAGCAGCGCCTACGGACTAGCGGGAGCCTCCTACGAGCAGTACTTC.

The chain has TRBV7-2 and TRBJ2-1; D is uncertain. V was shortened by 1 base and J by 0 bases, with 10 bases between the two germline ends. Germline CDR1 and CDR2: SGHTA and FQGNSA. The CDR3 loop spans 16 amino acids. The CDR3 DNA reads TGTGCCAGCAGCTTAGGTCTCTCCCCCTCCTACAATGAGCAGTTCTTC. Its translation: CASSLGLSPSYNEQFF.

The rearrangement uses TRBV3-1 and TRBJ2-4; D uncertain. The CDR3 contains 13 residues. Germline CDR1 is LGHDT and CDR2 is YNNKEL (reference sequence). V lost 11 bases, J lost 13 bases, and 24 bases lay in between. CDR3 sequence (DNA): TGTGCCTCCCGAGGTGAACAGAACTACGTGCAGTACTTC. Amino acids: CASRGEQNYVQYF.

This rearrangement joins TRBV27 to TRBJ1-2; D may be TRBD1 (5 bases). This CDR3 is 16 amino acids long. V was pared by 4 bases and J by 2 bases, with 17 bases between. Germline CDR1 and CDR2: MNHEY and SMNVEV (reference sequence). CDR3 region: CASSSLVWGENYGYTF. DNA for the CDR3: TGTGCCAGCAGTTCCCTCGTGTGGGGGGAAAACTATGGCTACACCTTC.